What follows are 11 T cell receptor beta chains derived from one specimen sequenced in a study of cytomegalovirus exposure and HLA in healthy donors. Amplification used 60 Vbeta primers and 13 Jbeta primers. The protocol was immunoSEQ multiplex PCR, while the TCRdb copy is restricted to in-frame clones and leaves out a portion. Of 95,000 to 130,000 clones listed, 55% to 75% are singletons. Source material: PBMCs. These receptors came from a woman in her thirties or forties in good health and CMV-seropositive.

The rearrangement uses TRBV2 and TRBJ1-3; D gene ambiguous. This CDR3 contains 17 residues. Germline V gene sequence: CDR1 SNHLY, CDR2 FYNNEI. The V end lost 4 bases, the J end lost 0 bases, and 16 bases lay between the germline ends. The CDR3 reads CASSVDFGGASGNTIYF. CDR3 DNA: TGTGCCAGCAGTGTCGATTTCGGCGGAGCCTCTGGAAACACCATATATTTT.

The chain couples TRBV9 to TRBJ1-1; D unresolved. CDR1 and CDR2 from the germline V gene are SGDLS and YYNGEE. V lost 0 bases to trimming and J lost 0 bases, with 15 bases between them. The CDR3 consists of 17 residues. CDR3 in DNA: TGTGCCAGCAGCGTAGGCTCTGCCTCCGGGATGAACACTGAAGCTTTCTTT. As protein: CASSVGSASGMNTEAFF.

The chain uses TRBV7-2 and TRBJ2-3; 10 bases map to TRBD2. The CDR3 extends over 14 amino acids. V lost 5 bases, J lost 6 bases, and 5 bases stayed unmatched. Germline V gives CDR1 SGHTA, CDR2 FQGNSA. The CDR3 coding sequence is TGTGCCAGCAGCCCCGGACTAGCGGAGGATACGCAGTATTTT. It translates to CASSPGLAEDTQYF.

The V and J genes are TRBV5-4 and TRBJ2-5; no clear D. The CDR3 is 13 residues long. From germline, CDR1 is SGHNT and CDR2 YYREEE (reference sequence). Deletions cut 0 bases from V and 5 bases from J, with 8 bases between. The CDR3 region is CASSLDYAETQYF. DNA of the CDR3: TGTGCCAGCAGCTTGGACTATGCTGAGACCCAGTACTTC.

This rearrangement joins TRBV5-1 to TRBJ2-7; D is possibly TRBD1 (8 bases). This CDR3 has 14 residues. Germline V gene sequence: CDR1 SGHRS, CDR2 YFSETQ. V lost 4 bases and J 3 bases, leaving 14 bases between the germline ends. CDR3 loop: CASSTDRDYYEQYF. The CDR3 DNA reads TGCGCCAGCAGCACGGACAGGGACTACTACGAGCAGTACTTC.

The chain's CDR3 is CASSLGGGLRHEQFF. CDR3 nucleotides: TGTGCCAGCAGCTTAGGGGGGGGGCTTCGTCATGAGCAGTTCTTC. The V and J genes are TRBV7-8 and TRBJ2-1, with a tentative D call TRBD2 (7 bases). Trimming took off 1 base at V and 8 bases at J, with 15 bases between the two ends. The germline V gene has CDR1 SGHVS and CDR2 FQNEAQ. The CDR3 is made up of 15 amino acids.

In its sample, this clone was seen a few times. This chain uses TRBV28 with TRBJ1-5, with no clear D. This CDR3 contains 12 residues. CDR1 is MDHEN, CDR2 SYDVKM, per germline. Trimming removed 5 bases from V and 3 bases from J, with 5 bases in between. For the CDR3, the DNA is TGTGCCAGCAGTAGAGTCAATCAGCCCCAGCATTTT. Translating gives CASSRVNQPQHF.

The chain combines TRBV4-1 with TRBJ2-7, with a tentative D call TRBD2 (6 bases). The ends were cut back, 2 bases at V and 0 bases at J, with 14 bases in the middle. CDR1 is MGHRA, CDR2 YSYEKL, per germline. The CDR3 contains 16 residues. CDR3 sequence: CASSQYAGRTSYEQYF. CDR3 in DNA: TGCGCCAGCAGCCAATATGCAGGGAGGACCTCCTACGAGCAGTACTTC.

The chain carries TRBV4-1 and TRBJ2-7, with a weak D call TRBD2 (5 bases). The V end was cut by 5 bases, the J end by 4 bases, with 12 bases between. This CDR3 has 13 residues. Germline V gene sequence: CDR1 MGHRA, CDR2 YSYEKL. The CDR3 region is CASSLGERYEQYF. For the CDR3, the DNA is TGCGCCAGCAGCTTAGGAGAGCGGTACGAGCAGTACTTC.

The J gene is TRBJ2-7, the V gene TRBV7-9; 7 bases align to TRBD1. This CDR3 has 17 amino acids. Germline V gene data show CDR1 as SEHNR and CDR2 as FQNEAQ (reference sequence). After removal of 0 bases from V and 1 base from J, the junction contained 9 bases not matched to a gene. The CDR3 DNA reads TGTGCCAGCAGCTTAGCCCTCGACCGGGACAGTTCCTACGAGCAGTACTTC. This sequence encodes CASSLALDRDSSYEQYF.

This clone was counted a single time. The chain has TRBV7-9 and TRBJ2-1, with TRBD2 identical over 10 bases. Germline V gene data show CDR1 as SEHNR and CDR2 as FQNEAQ (reference sequence). The junction had 7 bases not matched to a gene; V was cut back by 1 base and J by 10 bases. This CDR3 is built from 15 residues. The chain's CDR3 is CASSLGGLAGEEQFF. As DNA, the CDR3 is TGTGCCAGCAGCTTAGGGGGCCTAGCGGGGGAGGAGCAGTTCTTC.